This TCR beta chain was documented in a study of T-cell memory formation after mild COVID-19. For the study at large: TCR clusters were mostly confined to one donor each.

Broader study findings: A balance of CD4 and CD8 characterized clones contracting day 15 to 85, whereas later expanders leaned CD4+. Memory sampled before infection contained some responding clones, suggesting cross-reactive memory joined.

The J segment lost 7 bases and the V segment lost 6 bases, leaving 2 bases of the junction unmatched. The CDR3 covers 11 residues. TCR alpha and TCR beta cDNA libraries carrying sample barcodes and UMIs came from 5'RACE with constant-segment primers. TCRdb redid the calling of the 5' RACE reads with MiXCR, one entry per CDR3 protein. The sample records around 400,000 distinct CDR3 sequences, about 24% being singletons. This clonotype was counted a few times. As yet, its antigen is unknown. Sequencing used PBMCs or a T cell subset sorted from them (not recorded which). The V gene is TRBV12-3 or TRBV12-4, the J gene TRBJ1-2; 7 bases are a match to TRBD1. The source of this sequence is an adult woman who had mild COVID-19 (a few samples of this study predate the infection). Cell type and time point are not known. CDR3 nucleotides: TGTGCCAGCAGAGGACAGGTTGGCTACACCTTC. Its protein is CASRGQVGYTF.